The 16 T cell receptor beta chains in this list originate from one sample, sequenced in a study of control samples from healthy donors and cancer patients. Sequencing used immunoSEQ multiplex PCR; TCRdb keeps in-frame clones, though not all of them. This sample has approximately 87,000 clones, with roughly nine tenths found just once. The source material was blood. Every receptor here comes from a woman in her 50s in good health.

The chain links TRBV28 to TRBJ1-5; unclear D gene. The V gene's germline CDR1 is MDHEN and CDR2 SYDVKM. This CDR3 comprises 20 residues. The V gene lost 5 bases and the J gene lost 2 bases, with 28 bases spanning the gap. The CDR3 sequence is CASSPLASFYRRTRNQPQHF. CDR3 nucleotides: TGTGCCAGCAGTCCCCTCGCCTCTTTTTATAGACGGACCCGCAATCAGCCCCAGCATTTT. Full variable domain (remainder filled in from reference TRBV28 and TRBJ1-5): DVKVTQSSRYLVKRTGEKVFLECVQDMDHENMFWYRQDPGLGLRLIYFSYDVKMKEKGDIPEGYSVSREKKERFSLILESASTNQTSMYLCASSPLASFYRRTRNQPQHFGDGTRLSIL.

J is TRBJ2-5 and V is TRBV9, with no clear D. This CDR3 region has 15 residues. The V gene's germline CDR1 is SGDLS and CDR2 YYNGEE. The V gene lost 0 bases and the J gene lost 2 bases, with 11 bases spanning the gap. CDR3 region: CASSVEGWAQETQYF. The CDR3 DNA follows: TGTGCCAGCAGCGTAGAGGGCTGGGCACAAGAGACCCAGTACTTC.

The CDR3, as DNA: TGTGCCAGCAAAATGATTGGGGCCAACGTCCTGACTTTC. It translates to CASKMIGANVLTF. The chain employs TRBV27 and TRBJ2-6; D is undetermined. The CDR3 loop spans 13 amino acids. From germline, CDR1 is MNHEY and CDR2 SMNVEV (reference sequence). Between the trimmed V and J ends, which lost 7 bases and 3 bases, there was a span of 7 bases. The full variable domain, its missing parts supplied by reference TRBV27 and TRBJ2-6, is EAQVTQNPRYLITVTGKKLTVTCSQNMNHEYMSWYRQDPGLGLRQIYYSMNVEVTDKGDVPEGYKVSRKEKRNFPLILESPSPNQTSLYFCASKMIGANVLTFGAGSRLTVL.

The chain links TRBV4-3 to TRBJ1-5; D unclear. The germline V gene has CDR1 LGHNA and CDR2 YSLEER. Trimming cost V 3 bases and J 6 bases, with 9 bases left between them. This CDR3 region has 13 residues. The DNA of the CDR3 is TGCGCCAGCAGCCAGCGGCGTAGTCAGCCCCAGCATTTT. Translated, it gives CASSQRRSQPQHF.

The rearrangement links TRBV13 to TRBJ1-3; D not certain. Germline CDR1 reads PRHDT; CDR2 reads FYEKMQ (reference sequence). The CDR3 consists of 14 residues. Trimming removed 2 bases from V and 6 bases from J, with 11 bases in between. In nucleotides, the CDR3 is TGTGCCAGCAGCTTAAGGAGATTGGAAAACACCATATATTTT. It is translated as CASSLRRLENTIYF.

The chain carries TRBV12-2 and TRBJ1-2; no check of the table's D call, TRBD1, against the DNA was made. TRBV12-2 is termed a pseudogene. This CDR3 spans 18 amino acids. CDR3 nucleotide sequence: TGTGCAAGTCGCTTTCGTCAGGGGAAGTCGACACCTAACTATGGCTACACCTTC. Its protein product is CASRFRQGKSTPNYGYTF.

The chain combines TRBV3-1 (or the pseudogene TRBV3-2) with TRBJ1-5; TRBD1 aligns across 8 bases. The germline V gene has CDR1 LGHDT and CDR2 YNNKEL (reference sequence). J was trimmed by 8 bases and V by 2 bases; bases with no gene match: 11. The CDR3 has 16 amino acids. Here the CDR3 reads CASSQSTTGAAKPQHF. The DNA for the CDR3 is TGTGCCAGCAGCCAATCTACGACAGGGGCCGCAAAGCCCCAGCATTTT.

This chain uses TRBV5-1 with TRBJ1-6, with D perhaps TRBD1 (6 bases). Trimming left V 4 bases short and J 6 bases short, with 8 bases between. Germline V gives CDR1 SGHRS, CDR2 YFSETQ. This CDR3 contains 13 residues. The CDR3 nucleotides read TGCGCCAGCAGCCTGGACAGTAATTCACCCCTCCACTTT. This translates into CASSLDSNSPLHF.

This clone was detected a few times. The rearrangement uses TRBV19 and TRBJ2-2; TRBD1 is a possible D gene (5 bases). The germline V gene encodes CDR1 LNHDA and CDR2 SQIVND (reference sequence). V shed 4 bases and J shed 4 bases, with 16 bases lying between them. The CDR3 spans 16 residues. The CDR3 nucleotides are TGTGCCAGTAGTACCGAGCAGGGCTACTTCACCGGGGAGCTGTTTTTT. Encoded protein: CASSTEQGYFTGELFF. Using reference TRBV19 and TRBJ2-2 for the parts outside the CDR3, the full variable domain is DGGITQSPKYLFRKEGQNVTLSCEQNLNHDAMYWYRQDPGQGLRLIYYSQIVNDFQKGDIAEGYSVSREKKESFPLTVTSAQKNPTAFYLCASSTEQGYFTGELFFGEGSRLTVL.

This chain uses TRBV25-1 with TRBJ1-1; D not resolved. Trimming left V 0 bases short and J 10 bases short, with 12 bases between. The CDR3 spans 13 residues. The germline V gene has CDR1 MGHDK and CDR2 SYGVNS. The CDR3 DNA reads as TGTGCCAGCAGTGAATATTGGACCAAAGGAGCTTTCTTT. This encodes CASSEYWTKGAFF.

The sample holds one count of this clone. V and J are TRBV2 and TRBJ2-2, with 7 bases aligning to TRBD1. The ends lost 4 bases at V and 6 bases at J; junction bases unmatched: 17. Germline loops: CDR1 SNHLY, CDR2 FYNNEI. The CDR3 has 18 residues. CDR3 sequence reads: CASSGGWGTVIRPGELFF. CDR3 DNA sequence: TGTGCCAGCAGTGGGGGCTGGGGGACAGTCATTAGGCCCGGGGAGCTGTTTTTT.

On this clone itself: In the same sample, other DNA sequences code for this CDR3. The chain has TRBV6-2 or TRBV6-3 and TRBJ1-2; D perhaps matches TRBD1 (5 bases). The ends were cut back, 3 bases at V and 2 bases at J, with 7 bases in the middle. The CDR3 spans 13 residues. Germline CDR1 reads MNHEY; CDR2 reads SVGEGT. CDR3 DNA sequence: TGTGCCAGCAGTTATCAGGGAAACTATGGCTACACCTTC. The encoded protein is CASSYQGNYGYTF.

This sequence joins TRBV19 and TRBJ2-7; D is unresolved. The CDR3 consists of 14 residues. Deletions cut 7 bases from V and 5 bases from J, with 18 bases between. CDR1 and CDR2 (germline): LNHDA, SQIVND (reference sequence). The CDR3 coding sequence is TGTGCCAGTACCAAAGGCCCCTCCCGGGACGAGCAGTACTTC. It encodes CASTKGPSRDEQYF.

The chain employs TRBV6-4 and TRBJ2-1; TRBD2 agrees at 9 bases. Germline V gene sequence: CDR1 MRHNA, CDR2 SNTAGT. Trimming cost V 4 bases and J 8 bases; bases outside gene matches: 3. This CDR3 spans 13 amino acids. The CDR3 coding sequence is TGTGCCAGCAGTGTTGAGCGGGGGGATGAGCAGTTCTTC. Encoded protein: CASSVERGDEQFF.

Worth noting for this clone: The junction shows a germline mismatch at one end, possibly a read error. Distinct nucleotide sequences in the sample also encode this CDR3. The chain is built from TRBV5-1 and TRBJ2-3; D unresolved. The CDR3 has 17 residues. CDR1 and CDR2 from the germline V gene are SGHRS and YFSETQ. Written as DNA, the CDR3 is TGCGCCAGTAGCTTGGCCCATCGGAGTGGGATCACAGATACGCAGTATTTT. Amino acid sequence: CASSLAHRSGITDTQYF.

The chain employs TRBV15 and TRBJ2-1; tentatively, D is TRBD2 (5 bases). Germline-derived CDR1 and CDR2 are LNHNV and YYDKDF (reference sequence). Trimming stripped 2 bases from V and 0 bases from J, with 11 bases between. This CDR3 region has 16 residues. The CDR3 DNA sequence: TGTGCCACCAGCAGACGGGCGGGCCGCTCCTACAATGAGCAGTTCTTC. This translates into CATSRRAGRSYNEQFF. The entire variable domain, with the rest obtained from reference TRBV15 and TRBJ2-1, is as follows: DAMVIQNPRYQVTQFGKPVTLSCSQTLNHNVMYWYQQKSSQAPKLLFHYYDKDFNNEADTPDNFQSRRPNTSFCFLDIRSPGLGDTAMYLCATSRRAGRSYNEQFFGPGTRLTVL.